The present entry profiles one TCR beta chain with its context. Methods used by the authors: Amplification of reference gene primers was used by the study to estimate nucleated cell counts. Assay used: immunoSEQ multiplex PCR; TCRdb lists only in-frame clones, some missing. Clone size and V and J calls were adopted from that table, with D and trimming inferred from the DNA. The sample holds tens of thousands of clones, 91% seen once. The record originates from a study of blood T cell repertoires in COVID-19. Overall study context: COVID-19 samples collected from the United States, Italy and Spain covered acute and convalescent phases. PBMCs, B-cell-depleted T cells, or T cells were the source of the cDNA or gDNA that made up the material.

The germline gives CDR1 LNHDA, CDR2 SQIVND (reference sequence). This CDR3 region has 13 residues. V was pared by 3 bases and J by 6 bases, with 9 bases between. The specimen sequenced was peripheral blood. The V gene is TRBV19, the J gene TRBJ1-5, with D perhaps TRBD1 (5 bases). This receptor was taken from a woman of 80 years or more with acute or convalescent COVID-19. CDR3 in amino acids: CASSIRVTQPQHF. The CDR3 region has the DNA TGTGCCAGTAGTATCAGGGTTACTCAGCCCCAGCATTTT.